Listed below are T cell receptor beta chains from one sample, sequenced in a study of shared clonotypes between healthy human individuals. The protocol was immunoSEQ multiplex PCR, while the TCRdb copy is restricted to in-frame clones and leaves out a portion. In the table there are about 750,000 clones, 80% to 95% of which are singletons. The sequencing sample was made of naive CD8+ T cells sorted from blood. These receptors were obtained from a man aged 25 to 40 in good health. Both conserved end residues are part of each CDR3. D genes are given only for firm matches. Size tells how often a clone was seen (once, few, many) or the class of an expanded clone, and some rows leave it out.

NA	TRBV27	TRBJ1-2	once	CASSGGLYGYTF	TGTGCCAGCAGCGGTGGGCTCTATGGCTACACCTTC
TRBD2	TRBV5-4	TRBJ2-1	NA	CASSATSGRRDEQFF	TGTGCCAGCAGCGCCACTAGCGGGAGACGTGATGAGCAGTTCTTC
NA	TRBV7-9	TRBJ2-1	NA	CASSSGYNEQFF	TGTGCCAGCAGCAGTGGTTACAATGAGCAGTTCTTC
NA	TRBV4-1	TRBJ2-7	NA	CASSQDRGRGVYEQYF	TGCGCCAGCAGCCAAGATCGAGGGAGGGGGGTCTACGAGCAGTACTTC
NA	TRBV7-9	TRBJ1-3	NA	CASSPPSGSGNTIYF	TGTGCCAGCAGCCCACCCTCAGGGAGTGGAAACACCATATATTTT
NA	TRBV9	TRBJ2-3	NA	CASSVASPDTQYF	TGTGCCAGCAGCGTAGCAAGTCCAGATACGCAGTATTTT
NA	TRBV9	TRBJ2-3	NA	CASSERLDSITDTQYF	TGTGCCAGCAGCGAACGCCTGGATTCAATCACAGATACGCAGTATTTT
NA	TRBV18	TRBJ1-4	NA	CASSPLDKEKLFF	TGTGCCAGCTCACCTCTCGATAAGGAAAAACTGTTTTTT
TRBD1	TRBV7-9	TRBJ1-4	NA	CASSYGGQGTWEKLFF	TGTGCCAGCAGCTACGGAGGACAGGGGACATGGGAAAAACTGTTTTTT
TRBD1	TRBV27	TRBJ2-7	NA	CASSFQGAPEQYF	TGTGCCAGCAGTTTCCAGGGGGCGCCCGAGCAGTACTTC
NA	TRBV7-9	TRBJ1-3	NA	CASSSSLGTTFSTGNTIYF	TGTGCCAGCAGCTCCTCCCTTGGGACAACGTTTTCTACTGGAAACACCATATATTTT
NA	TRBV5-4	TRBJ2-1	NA	CASSYGAGAVEQFF	TGTGCCAGCAGTTATGGGGCCGGGGCGGTTGAGCAGTTCTTC
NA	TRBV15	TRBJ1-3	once	CATSPSGNTIYF	TGTGCCACCAGCCCATCTGGAAACACCATATATTTT
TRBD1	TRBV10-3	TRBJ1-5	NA	CAISDGTGSTEPQHF	TGTGCCATCAGTGATGGGACAGGGTCGACCGAGCCCCAGCATTTT
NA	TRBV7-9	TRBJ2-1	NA	CASSLIQGLSSYNEQFF	TGTGCCAGCAGCTTAATCCAGGGCCTCAGCTCCTACAATGAGCAGTTCTTC
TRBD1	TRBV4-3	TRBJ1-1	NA	CASSQDAVQGLNTEAFF	TGCGCCAGCAGCCAAGATGCGGTACAGGGGCTGAACACTGAAGCTTTCTTT
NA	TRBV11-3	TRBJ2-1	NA	CASSYSDEQFF	TGTGCCAGCAGTTATAGCGATGAGCAGTTCTTC
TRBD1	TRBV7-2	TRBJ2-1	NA	CASSLPGTVNEQFF	TGTGCCAGCAGCTTACCAGGGACAGTCAATGAGCAGTTCTTC
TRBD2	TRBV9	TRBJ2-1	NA	CASSVATWVAGVGNEQFF	TGTGCCAGCAGCGTAGCTACTTGGGTAGCGGGAGTTGGCAATGAGCAGTTCTTC
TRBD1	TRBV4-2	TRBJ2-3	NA	CASSQRRTGGEEDTQYF	TGTGCCAGCAGCCAACGAAGGACAGGGGGCGAGGAAGATACGCAGTATTTT
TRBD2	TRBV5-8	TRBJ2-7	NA	CASSHGLAGEDEQYF	TGTGCCAGCAGCCATGGACTAGCGGGAGAGGACGAGCAGTACTTC
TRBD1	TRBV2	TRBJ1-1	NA	CASLTGRTEAFF	TGTGCCAGCCTGACAGGGAGGACTGAAGCTTTCTTT
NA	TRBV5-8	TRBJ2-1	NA	CASSFRTVYNEQFF	TGTGCCAGCAGCTTCAGGACAGTCTACAATGAGCAGTTCTTC
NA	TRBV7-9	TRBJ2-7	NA	CASSPGHRLYEQYF	TGTGCCAGCAGCCCGGGACACCGACTCTACGAGCAGTACTTC
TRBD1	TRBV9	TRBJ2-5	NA	CASSAGTGVAQETQYF	TGTGCCAGCAGCGCCGGGACAGGGGTTGCCCAAGAGACCCAGTACTTC
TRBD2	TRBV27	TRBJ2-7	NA	CASSLSGTSFYEQYF	TGTGCCAGCAGTTTATCTGGGACTAGCTTTTACGAGCAGTACTTC
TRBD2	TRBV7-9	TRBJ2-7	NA	CASSLEVPSGRARPYEQYF	TGTGCCAGCAGCTTAGAAGTTCCTAGCGGGAGGGCTCGCCCCTACGAGCAGTACTTC
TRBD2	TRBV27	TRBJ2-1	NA	CASSTSRATSGRSYNEQFF	TGTGCCAGCAGTACCTCACGGGCGACTAGCGGGCGCTCCTACAATGAGCAGTTCTTC
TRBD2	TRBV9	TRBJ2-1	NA	CASSGTSGREGSYNEQFF	TGTGCCAGCAGCGGGACTAGCGGGAGGGAGGGCTCCTACAATGAGCAGTTCTTC
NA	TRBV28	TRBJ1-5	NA	CASSLRTAGYSNQPQHF	TGTGCCAGCAGTTTAAGAACAGCCGGGTATAGCAATCAGCCCCAGCATTTT
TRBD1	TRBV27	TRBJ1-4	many	CASSLLQGPARELFF	TGTGCCAGCAGTCTACTACAGGGGCCGGCGAGAGAACTGTTTTTT
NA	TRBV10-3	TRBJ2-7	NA	CAISDVVLEYEQYF	TGTGCCATCAGTGACGTCGTTCTTGAGTACGAGCAGTACTTC
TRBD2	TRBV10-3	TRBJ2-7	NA	CAISGTSGSYEQYF	TGTGCCATCAGTGGGACTAGCGGCTCCTACGAGCAGTACTTC
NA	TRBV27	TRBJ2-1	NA	CASSLGVWGEQFF	TGTGCCAGCAGTTTGGGGGTTTGGGGTGAGCAGTTCTTC
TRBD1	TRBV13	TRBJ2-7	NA	CASSSRTGATYEQYF	TGTGCCAGCAGCTCCAGGACAGGGGCGACCTACGAGCAGTACTTC
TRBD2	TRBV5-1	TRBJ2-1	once	CASSNSGRPGDEQFF	TGCGCCAGCAGCAATAGCGGGAGGCCCGGCGATGAGCAGTTCTTC
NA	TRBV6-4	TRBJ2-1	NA	CASSGSSQNEQFF	TGTGCCAGCAGTGGGAGTAGCCAAAATGAGCAGTTCTTC
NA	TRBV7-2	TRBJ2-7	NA	CASSLAGRSSYEQYF	TGTGCCAGCAGCTTAGCGGGACGGAGCTCCTACGAGCAGTACTTC
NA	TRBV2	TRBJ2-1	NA	CASRAGPGNYNEQFF	TGTGCCAGCAGGGCCGGGCCCGGAAACTACAATGAGCAGTTCTTC
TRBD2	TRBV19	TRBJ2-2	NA	CASRPFPGLGEGLFF	TGTGCCAGTAGACCATTTCCGGGTTTAGGGGAGGGGCTGTTTTTT
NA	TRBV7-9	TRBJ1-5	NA	CASRGDGGNQPQHF	TGTGCCAGCAGGGGGGACGGGGGGAATCAGCCCCAGCATTTT
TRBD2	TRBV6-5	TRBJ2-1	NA	CASSSGLAGIDEQFF	TGTGCCAGCAGTTCAGGACTAGCGGGAATAGATGAGCAGTTCTTC
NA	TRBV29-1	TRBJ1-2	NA	CSVETPSSYYGYTF	TGCAGCGTTGAGACACCTTCGAGCTACTATGGCTACACCTTC
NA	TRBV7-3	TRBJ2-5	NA	CASSPSLGETQYF	TGTGCCAGCAGCCCCTCACTCGGAGAGACCCAGTACTTC
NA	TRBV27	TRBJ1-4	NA	CASSFIFGGTNEKLFF	TGTGCCAGCAGTTTTATCTTCGGGGGGACTAATGAAAAACTGTTTTTT
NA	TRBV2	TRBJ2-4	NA	CASSEEGATAKNIQYF	TGTGCCAGCAGTGAGGAGGGGGCGACGGCCAAAAACATTCAGTACTTC
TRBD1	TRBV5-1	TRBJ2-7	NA	CASSVLGTGSYEQYF	TGCGCCAGCAGCGTGCTCGGGACAGGAAGCTACGAGCAGTACTTC
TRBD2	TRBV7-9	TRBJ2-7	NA	CASTKTELAGVGEQYF	TGTGCCAGCACCAAAACGGAACTAGCGGGAGTGGGCGAGCAGTACTTC
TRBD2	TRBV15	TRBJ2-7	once	CATSTLAAVVEQYF	TGTGCCACCAGCACTCTAGCGGCCGTAGTGGAGCAGTACTTC
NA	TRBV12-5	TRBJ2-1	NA	CASGAGDEQFF	TGTGCTAGTGGTGCGGGCGATGAGCAGTTCTTC
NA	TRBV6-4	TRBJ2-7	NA	CASSDSAGATYEQYF	TGTGCCAGCAGTGACTCGGCGGGGGCCACCTACGAGCAGTACTTC
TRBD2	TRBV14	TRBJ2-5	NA	CASSRREETYQETQYF	TGTGCCAGCAGCCGGCGGGAGGAAACGTACCAAGAGACCCAGTACTTC
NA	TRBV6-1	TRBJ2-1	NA	CASRRDSFDEQFF	TGTGCCAGCAGGCGGGACAGTTTCGATGAGCAGTTCTTC
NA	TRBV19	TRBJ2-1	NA	CASRRRAPYNEQFF	TGTGCCAGCAGGCGCAGGGCCCCCTACAATGAGCAGTTCTTC
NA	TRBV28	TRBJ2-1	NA	CASSLARRASDEQFF	TGTGCCAGCAGTTTAGCGAGGAGGGCCTCGGATGAGCAGTTCTTC
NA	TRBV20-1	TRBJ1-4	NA	CSARGAHF	TGCAGTGCTAGGGGGGCCCATTTT
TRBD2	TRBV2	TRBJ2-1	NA	CASRGEREIYNEQFF	TGTGCCAGCAGGGGGGAGCGGGAGATCTACAATGAGCAGTTCTTC